The 32 T cell receptor beta chains below come from one sample, sequenced in a study of CD8 T cells in ankylosing spondylitis. TCRdb ran MiXCR on the 5' RACE reads and lists one entry per CDR3 protein. The table shows 500,000 to 550,000 distinct CDR3 sequences, with roughly an eighth occurring only once. Overall study findings and caveats: Blood from ankylosing spondylitis patients appeared to carry a characteristic roughly eight-variant TCR beta motif.

Their antigens remain unidentified. Source material: blood, either unsorted or a sorted T cell fraction (not recorded which). All receptors derive from a male donor with ankylosing spondylitis.

This clonotype was seen a few times. The rearrangement joins TRBV18 to TRBJ2-1, with TRBD2 matching over 8 bases. From germline, CDR1 is KGHSH and CDR2 LQKENI. Trimming at V came to 5 bases and at J to 0 bases, leaving 6 bases not matched to a gene. This CDR3 has 16 amino acids. CDR3 sequence (DNA): TGTGCCAGCTCAGTCACTAGCGGTAGCTCCTACAATGAGCAGTTCTTC. It translates to CASSVTSGSSYNEQFF.

V gene TRBV5-1 combines with J gene TRBJ1-4, with TRBD1 matching 8 bases. Germline V gene sequence: CDR1 SGHRS, CDR2 YFSETQ. This CDR3 region has 16 residues. V trimming: 0 bases; J trimming: 7 bases; junction bases outside the gene matches: 8. For the CDR3, the DNA is TGCGCCAGCAGCTTGGCAGCAAGGACAGGGAGTGAAAAACTGTTTTTT. This gives the protein CASSLAARTGSEKLFF.

The rearrangement links TRBV20-1 to TRBJ2-5; D possibly uses TRBD1 or TRBD2 (5 bases each). CDR1 is DFQATT and CDR2 is SNEGSKA in the germline V gene (reference sequence). The CDR3 runs to 14 residues. Trimming removed 6 bases at V and 9 bases at J, with 23 bases between. The CDR3 DNA reads as TGCAGTGCCCCTAATCCCCGGGACGGGGATCCCCAGTACTTC. Its protein product is CSAPNPRDGDPQYF.

This clonotype was observed a few times. The CDR3 DNA reads TGTGCCAGCAGTGCTTCCGATACGCAGTATTTT. Encoded protein: CASSASDTQYF. The V gene is TRBV2, the J gene TRBJ2-3; D ambiguous. The V end was cut by 4 bases, the J end by 6 bases, with 5 bases between. CDR1 and CDR2 from the germline V gene are SNHLY and FYNNEI. The CDR3 has 11 residues.

The CDR3 sequence is CASSPLPTSGADTQYF. CDR3 coding DNA: TGTGCCAGCAGTCCACTACCGACTAGCGGCGCAGATACGCAGTATTTT. The V and J genes are TRBV6-1 and TRBJ2-3; TRBD2 agrees at 9 bases. The CDR3 consists of 16 residues. CDR1 and CDR2 (germline): MNHNS, SASEGT. Trimming removed 5 bases from V and 4 bases from J; junction bases left unmatched: 10.

This clonotype has a handful of counts. The chain uses TRBV9 and TRBJ2-7; 7 bases align to TRBD2. This CDR3 spans 14 amino acids. V gave up 2 bases and J gave up 5 bases; unmatched junction bases: 7. Looked up from germline, CDR1 is SGDLS and CDR2 is YYNGEE. In DNA, the CDR3 is TGTGCCAGCAGCGTGCTGGCGGGAGACGACGAGCAGTACTTC. This codes for CASSVLAGDDEQYF.

The V gene is TRBV12-3 or TRBV12-4, the J gene TRBJ1-2, with D possibly matching TRBD1 (6 bases). Trimming removed 6 bases from V and 7 bases from J, with 18 bases in between. The CDR3 runs 14 residues. CDR3 residues: CASSLPGAFRGYTF. The CDR3, as DNA: TGTGCCAGCAGCCTCCCAGGGGCATTCCGTGGCTACACCTTC.

This clonotype was recorded many times. The chain joins TRBV20-1 to TRBJ2-1; 7 positions match TRBD1. CDR3 length equals 11 residues. Looked up from germline, CDR1 is DFQATT and CDR2 is SNEGSKA (reference sequence). J gave up 6 bases and V 4 bases, and 0 bases lay outside the gene matches. CDR3: CSATGGNEQFF. DNA of the CDR3: TGCAGTGCTACAGGGGGCAATGAGCAGTTCTTC.

This clonotype has only a few counts. Relative to the germline gene, one junction end is altered; a read error may explain this. The chain combines TRBV3-1 with TRBJ2-5; a possible D gene is TRBD2 (6 bases). Germline values: CDR1 LGHDT, CDR2 YNNKEL (reference sequence). The CDR3 runs to 14 residues. CDR3 residues: CASSQGTSQETQYF. CDR3 DNA sequence: TGTGCCAGCAGTCAAGGGACTTCCCAAGAGACCCAGTACTTC.

The CDR3 protein is CASSIDGRRSEAFF. The CDR3 DNA reads as TGTGCCAGTAGTATAGATGGGAGGCGGAGTGAAGCTTTCTTT. V gene TRBV19 combines with J gene TRBJ1-1; D gene unclear. The V end lost 0 bases, the J end lost 7 bases, and 12 bases lay between the germline ends. The length of the CDR3 is 14 residues. CDR1 LNHDA and CDR2 SQIVND come from the germline V gene (reference sequence). Variable domain in full (rest from reference TRBV19 and TRBJ1-1): DGGITQSPKYLFRKEGQNVTLSCEQNLNHDAMYWYRQDPGQGLRLIYYSQIVNDFQKGDIAEGYSVSREKKESFPLTVTSAQKNPTAFYLCASSIDGRRSEAFFGQGTRLTVV.

The rearrangement uses TRBV20-1 and TRBJ1-6, with TRBD1 matching over 7 bases. V was clipped by 3 bases and J by 3 bases; unmatched bases: 11. The CDR3 is made up of 17 amino acids. Germline CDR1 reads DFQATT; CDR2 reads SNEGSKA (reference sequence). The CDR3 DNA is TGCAGTGCTAGGGGTAAAGGGGGCTACTACTATAATTCACCCCTCCACTTT. Translation gives CSARGKGGYYYNSPLHF.

In this sample, this clonotype turned up a few times. V is TRBV20-1 and J is TRBJ1-2, with 7 bases matching TRBD1. Looked up from germline, CDR1 is DFQATT and CDR2 is SNEGSKA (reference sequence). J was trimmed by 5 bases and V by 2 bases; bases with no gene match: 14. This CDR3 spans 16 amino acids. CDR3 bases: TGCAGTGCTAGACTAGATTGGACAGGAGGCCGATATGGCTACACCTTC. Protein product: CSARLDWTGGRYGYTF.

This clonotype was observed many times. The V call is TRBV3-1, the J call TRBJ2-7; 8 bases are a match to TRBD1. Germline trimming cut 3 bases from V and 7 bases from J; bases unmatched to any gene: 2. The CDR3 sequence is 12 residues long. Germline V gene lookup returns CDR1 LGHDT and CDR2 YNNKEL (reference sequence). CDR3 region: CASSQGTGEQYV. CDR3 in DNA: TGTGCCAGCAGCCAGGGGACAGGAGAGCAGTACGTC.

The rearrangement joins TRBV7-2 to TRBJ2-2; D perhaps matches TRBD1 (6 bases). From germline, CDR1 is SGHTA and CDR2 FQGNSA. Trimming took off 3 bases at V and 5 bases at J, with 10 bases between the two ends. There are 14 residues in the CDR3. Here the CDR3 DNA reads TGTGCCAGCAGCTTTAACAGGGAGACCGGGGAGCTGTTTTTT. As protein: CASSFNRETGELFF.

The rearrangement uses TRBV7-9 and TRBJ2-3; 9 nucleotides match TRBD2. The germline V gene encodes CDR1 SEHNR and CDR2 FQNEAQ (reference sequence). With 1 base clipped from V and 1 base from J, the junction kept 6 bases outside the gene matches. This CDR3 comprises 17 residues. As DNA, the CDR3 is TGTGCCAGCAGCTTAGGGACAAGGACTAGCGGCACAGATACGCAGTATTTT. Amino acids: CASSLGTRTSGTDTQYF.

J is TRBJ1-2 and V is TRBV20-1; D perhaps matches TRBD1 (6 bases). The CDR3 is 15 residues long. In germline, CDR1 is DFQATT, CDR2 SNEGSKA (reference sequence). V lost 2 bases, J lost 6 bases, and 19 bases lay in between. The CDR3 DNA sequence: TGCAGTGCTAGACCAGTGACAGGCCGAATGGATGGCTACACCTTC. This encodes CSARPVTGRMDGYTF.

This clonotype was detected a few times. The V call is TRBV27, the J call TRBJ1-6; perhaps TRBD1 as D (5 bases). Deletions cut 4 bases from V and 3 bases from J, with 13 bases between. Germline V gene data show CDR1 as MNHEY and CDR2 as SMNVEV (reference sequence). The CDR3 is 16 amino acids. For the CDR3, the DNA is TGTGCCAGCAGTTACGCCCCGGGACTCTATAATTCACCCCTCCACTTT. It is translated as CASSYAPGLYNSPLHF.

This clonotype was observed a handful of times. This chain connects TRBV2 to TRBJ1-5; unclear D gene. This CDR3 region has 14 residues. The germline CDR1 and CDR2 sequences are SNHLY and FYNNEI. With 3 bases removed from V and 3 bases from J, the gap between germline ends came to 9 bases. CDR3 sequence: CASSDRSDNQPQHF. DNA for the CDR3: TGTGCCAGCAGTGATAGGAGTGACAATCAGCCCCAGCATTTT. The entire variable domain, with the rest obtained from reference TRBV2 and TRBJ1-5, is as follows: EPEVTQTPSHQVTQMGQEVILRCVPISNHLYFYWYRQILGQKVEFLVSFYNNEISEKSEIFDDQFSVERPDGSNFTLKIRSTKLEDSAMYFCASSDRSDNQPQHFGDGTRLSIL.

There are a few counts of this clonotype. The chain links TRBV21-1 to TRBJ2-7; the table assigns TRBD1, which was not confirmed against the DNA. TRBV21-1 is shown as a pseudogene. This CDR3 region has 16 residues. The CDR3 nucleotides are TGTGCCAGCAGCAAACCTGAAGGGGGCGACGCCTACGAGCAGTACTTC. Its translation: CASSKPEGGDAYEQYF.

The chain recombines TRBV21-1 with TRBJ2-2. TRBV21-1 is noted as a pseudogene. This CDR3 is 14 amino acids long. CDR3 sequence (DNA): TGTGCCAGCAGCAATCTGGGTCATCCCGGGGAGCTGTTTTTT. Protein sequence: CASSNLGHPGELFF.

This clonotype was observed a few times. V and J are TRBV18 and TRBJ2-1; D unresolved. V lost 8 bases to trimming and J lost 5 bases, with 7 bases between them. The CDR3 extends over 11 amino acids. Germline V gene data show CDR1 as KGHSH and CDR2 as LQKENI. For the CDR3, the DNA is TGTGCCAGCCAACTTAACAATGAGCAGTTCTTC. Translated, it gives CASQLNNEQFF.

The chain joins TRBV11-2 to TRBJ2-1; 13 nucleotides match TRBD2. Germline V gene lookup returns CDR1 SGHAT and CDR2 FQNNGV. Trimming took 4 bases from V and 5 from J; bases not matched to a gene: 11. CDR3 size: 18 residues. CDR3 nucleotides: TGTGCCAGCAGCTATGGGACTAGCGGGGCCCACCGGAACAATGAGCAGTTCTTC. This translates into CASSYGTSGAHRNNEQFF.

This clonotype showed up just a few times. V is TRBV5-1 and J is TRBJ2-7, with D perhaps TRBD2 (5 bases). The CDR3 extends over 14 amino acids. Trimming pared 1 base from V and 0 bases from J, leaving 8 bases between. Per the germline V gene, CDR1 is SGHRS and CDR2 is YFSETQ. The CDR3 spells CASSLTGYSYEQYF. CDR3 bases: TGCGCCAGCAGCTTGACGGGATACTCCTACGAGCAGTACTTC. The whole variable domain, remainder taken from reference TRBV5-1 and TRBJ2-7, is KAGVTQTPRYLIKTRGQQVTLSCSPISGHRSVSWYQQTPGQGLQFLFEYFSETQRNKGNFPGRFSGRQFSNSRSEMNVSTLELGDSALYLCASSLTGYSYEQYFGPGTRLTVT.

In nucleotides, the CDR3 is TGCAGTGCTAGAGGAGGTAGACAGGAGGAGACCCAGTACTTC. This gives the protein CSARGGRQEETQYF. This chain joins TRBV20-1 and TRBJ2-5, with D tentatively TRBD1 (6 bases). V lost 1 base, J lost 5 bases, and 14 bases lay in between. The CDR3 consists of 14 residues. Germline loops: CDR1 DFQATT, CDR2 SNEGSKA (reference sequence).

In its sample, this clonotype was seen once. The CDR3 region has the DNA TGTGCCACCAGCAAGCTTAGCGGGGTAACCGATGAGCAGTTCTTC. It codes for CATSKLSGVTDEQFF. The chain carries TRBV24-1 and TRBJ2-1; 8 positions match TRBD2. Germline trimming cut 7 bases from V and 8 bases from J; bases unmatched to any gene: 12. The CDR3 extends over 15 amino acids. The germline V gene encodes CDR1 KGHDR and CDR2 SFDVKD.

This clonotype has a handful of counts. The V and J genes are TRBV7-6 and TRBJ2-4; the D is unclear. The CDR3 contains 13 residues. Germline V gives CDR1 SGHVS, CDR2 FNYEAQ. Between the trimmed V and J ends, which lost 5 bases and 8 bases, there was a span of 13 bases. For the CDR3, the DNA is TGTGCCAGCAGCGAAGGAGTTGGATACATTCAGTACTTC. Amino acid sequence: CASSEGVGYIQYF.

This clonotype was recorded a few times. The rearrangement joins TRBV15 to TRBJ2-3; TRBD2 matches 8 bases. The trim removed 2 bases at V and 6 bases at J, leaving 10 bases unmatched. This CDR3 spans 16 amino acids. Germline assignment: CDR1 LNHNV and CDR2 YYDKDF (reference sequence). The CDR3, as DNA: TGTGCCACCAGCAGAACCCGGGGTAGCGGGACGGATACGCAGTATTTT. This translates into CATSRTRGSGTDTQYF.

The V call is TRBV12-3 or TRBV12-4, the J call TRBJ2-1; the match to TRBD2 covers 11 bases. Trimming at V came to 5 bases and at J to 6 bases, leaving 6 bases not matched to a gene. This CDR3 is 15 amino acids long. Here the CDR3 DNA reads TGTGCCAGCAGTCGACTAGCGGGAACAACCAATGAGCAGTTCTTC. Translating it yields CASSRLAGTTNEQFF.

This clonotype has a handful of counts. J is TRBJ2-7 and V is TRBV5-1; D uncertain. CDR3 length equals 13 residues. CDR1 and CDR2 from the germline V gene are SGHRS and YFSETQ. The V gene lost 0 bases and the J gene lost 6 bases, with 10 bases spanning the gap. The CDR3 region has the DNA TGCGCCAGCAGCTTGGATCCGGTTGGCGAGCAGTACGTC. Translated, it gives CASSLDPVGEQYV.

This clonotype was seen only a few times. The chain joins TRBV4-2 to TRBJ2-5; 8 positions agree with TRBD2. The CDR3 extends over 15 amino acids. J lost 4 bases, V lost 2 bases, and 6 bases had no gene match. Germline V CDR1 and CDR2: LGHNA, YNFKEQ. The CDR3 DNA follows: TGTGCCAGCAGCCAAAAAGCAGCGGGAGCAGAGACCCAGTACTTC. Translating it yields CASSQKAAGAETQYF.

The rearrangement links TRBV20-1 to TRBJ2-5; D uncertain. Germline CDR1 DFQATT, CDR2 SNEGSKA (reference sequence). The length of the CDR3 is 14 residues. V lost 3 bases to trimming and J lost 1 base, with 12 bases between them. The CDR3 bases are TGCAGTGCTAGCTGGCACAGCGCCCAAGAGACCCAGTACTTC. Amino acid sequence: CSASWHSAQETQYF.

The chain has TRBV7-2 and TRBJ1-5; D perhaps matches TRBD1 (5 bases). Germline CDR1 and CDR2: SGHTA and FQGNSA. The CDR3 covers 17 residues. Trimming took 4 bases from V and 3 from J, leaving 19 bases between them. The CDR3 bases are TGTGCCAGCAGCTGGTCCAGGAGGGGTTCGGACAATCAGCCCCAGCATTTT. It encodes CASSWSRRGSDNQPQHF.